This T cell receptor (beta chain) was retrieved from a study of OX40 agonist ivuxolimab in advanced cancers. The germline V gene has CDR1 MNHNS and CDR2 SASEGT. Losses at the gene ends were 7 bases for V and 9 bases for J; bases not matched to a gene: 6. This CDR3 is built from 13 residues. This clone was seen just once. Assay: immunoSEQ multiplex PCR; the TCRdb copy retains only in-frame clones and omits some. The sample lists tens of thousands of clones; about nine tenths were seen once. This clonotype was sampled from an adult with an advanced solid tumor such as melanoma, head and neck, liver or kidney cancer. Sequencing was performed on CD4+ or CD8+ T cells sorted from blood, taken in a trial of the OX40 agonist ivuxolimab. V usage is TRBV6-1 and J usage is TRBJ2-1, with 10 bases that match TRBD2. This CDR3 is CASIERGGSEQFF. Here the CDR3 DNA reads TGTGCCAGCATTGAGCGGGGGGGCAGTGAGCAGTTCTTC.